The clone carrying this T cell receptor beta chain was picked up many times. Antigen: not known. This entry belongs to a study of regulatory T cells in long-lasting Graves disease. General observations from the study: Whereas new patients shared about a thousand public clonotypes, persistent patients shared more, at approximately 2,500. Those with persistent Graves' had less TCR diversity than newly diagnosed patients.

The CDR3 length is 16 residues. The V and J ends lost 6 bases and 2 bases respectively, with 17 bases between them. HTBI primers from iRepertoire and Arm-PCR of CDR3 regions yielded the TCR beta libraries. MiXCR was run by TCRdb on the multiplex PCR reads, yielding one entry per CDR3 protein. The profile shows about 430,000 distinct CDR3 sequences, about 15% of them singletons. Indicated time point: newly diagnosed GD, antithyroid drugs for less than 3 months. Making the TCR library involved RNA that had been extracted from PBMCs. These data were likewise used in another study, on T cells in Graves' hyperthyroidism and ophthalmopathy. That paper states: Diagnoses used clinical symptoms, serum thyroxine and TRAb, thyroid ultrasound and orbital computed tomography.

This receptor was identified in a woman aged 40 to 55 with Graves disease. The V and J genes are TRBV12-3 or TRBV12-4 and TRBJ2-1; TRBD2 might be the D (6 bases). Source: peripheral blood mononuclear cells (PBMCs), taken at new diagnosis, from a patient treated with antithyroid drugs. CDR3 sequence (DNA): TGTGCCAGCAGCTCTGCGGCGGGACGGACCTACAATGAGCAGTTCTTC. Translating it yields CASSSAAGRTYNEQFF.